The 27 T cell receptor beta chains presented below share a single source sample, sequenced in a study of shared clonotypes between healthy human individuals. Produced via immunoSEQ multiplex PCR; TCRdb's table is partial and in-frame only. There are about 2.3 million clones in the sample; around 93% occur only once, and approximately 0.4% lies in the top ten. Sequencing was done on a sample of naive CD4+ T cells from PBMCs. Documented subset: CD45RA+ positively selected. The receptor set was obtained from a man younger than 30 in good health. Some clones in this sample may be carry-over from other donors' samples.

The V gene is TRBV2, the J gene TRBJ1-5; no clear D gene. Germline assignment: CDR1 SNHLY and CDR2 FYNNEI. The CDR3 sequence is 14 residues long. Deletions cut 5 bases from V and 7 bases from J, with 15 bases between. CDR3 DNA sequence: TGTGCCAGCAGTACCTCGTCGGGGATCCAGCCCCAGCATTTT. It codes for CASSTSSGIQPQHF.

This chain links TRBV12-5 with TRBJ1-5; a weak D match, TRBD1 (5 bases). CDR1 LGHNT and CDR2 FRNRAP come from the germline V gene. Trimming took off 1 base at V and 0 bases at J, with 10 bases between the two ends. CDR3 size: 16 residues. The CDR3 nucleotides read TGTGCTAGTGGTTTGGGGGGGGGATATAGCAATCAGCCCCAGCATTTT. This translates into CASGLGGGYSNQPQHF.

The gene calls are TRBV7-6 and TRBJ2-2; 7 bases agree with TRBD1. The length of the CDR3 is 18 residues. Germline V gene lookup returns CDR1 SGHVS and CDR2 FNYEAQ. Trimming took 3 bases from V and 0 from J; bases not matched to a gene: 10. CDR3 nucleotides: TGTGCCAGCAGCTTGACCGGGACGGGACAGACGAACACCGGGGAGCTGTTTTTT. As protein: CASSLTGTGQTNTGELFF.

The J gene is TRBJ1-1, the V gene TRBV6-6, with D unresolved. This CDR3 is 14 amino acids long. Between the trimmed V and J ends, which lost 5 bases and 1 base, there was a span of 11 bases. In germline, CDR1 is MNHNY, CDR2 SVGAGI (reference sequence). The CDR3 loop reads CASSMKSSNTEAFF. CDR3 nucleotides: TGTGCCAGCAGTATGAAGTCCTCGAACACTGAAGCTTTCTTT.

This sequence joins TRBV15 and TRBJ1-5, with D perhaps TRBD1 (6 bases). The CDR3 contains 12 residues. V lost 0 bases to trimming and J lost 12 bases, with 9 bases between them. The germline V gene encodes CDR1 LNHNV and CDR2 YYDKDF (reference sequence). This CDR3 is CATSRDQGNQHF. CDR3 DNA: TGTGCCACCAGCAGAGACCAGGGGAACCAGCATTTT.

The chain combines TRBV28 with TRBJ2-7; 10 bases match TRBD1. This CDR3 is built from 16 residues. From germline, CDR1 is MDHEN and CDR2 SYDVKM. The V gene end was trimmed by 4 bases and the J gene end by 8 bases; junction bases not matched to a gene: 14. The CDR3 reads CASSSPSEGQGGKQYF. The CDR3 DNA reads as TGTGCCAGCAGTTCCCCCTCTGAAGGACAGGGGGGAAAGCAGTACTTC.

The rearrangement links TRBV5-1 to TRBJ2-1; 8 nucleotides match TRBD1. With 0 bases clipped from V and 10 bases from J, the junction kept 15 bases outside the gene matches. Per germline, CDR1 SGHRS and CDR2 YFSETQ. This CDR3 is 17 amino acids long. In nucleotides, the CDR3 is TGCGCCAGCAGCTTGGCTGGTTGGGAAGACAGGGGTCGCGAGCAGTTCTTC. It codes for CASSLAGWEDRGREQFF.

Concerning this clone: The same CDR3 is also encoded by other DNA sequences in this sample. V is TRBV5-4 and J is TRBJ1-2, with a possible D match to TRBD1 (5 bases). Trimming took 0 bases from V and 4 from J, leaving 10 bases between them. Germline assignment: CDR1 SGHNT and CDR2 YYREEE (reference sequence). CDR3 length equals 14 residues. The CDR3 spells CASSLVGAGYGYTF. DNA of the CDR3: TGTGCCAGCAGCTTGGTCGGGGCCGGCTATGGCTACACCTTC.

In DNA form, the CDR3 reads TGTGCCAGCAGTCAACAGGAGACCCAGTACTTC. It codes for CASSQQETQYF. V gene TRBV9 combines with J gene TRBJ2-5; no definite D call. Germline CDR1 SGDLS, CDR2 YYNGEE. The ends were cut back, 5 bases at V and 5 bases at J, with 7 bases in the middle. The CDR3 totals 11 residues.

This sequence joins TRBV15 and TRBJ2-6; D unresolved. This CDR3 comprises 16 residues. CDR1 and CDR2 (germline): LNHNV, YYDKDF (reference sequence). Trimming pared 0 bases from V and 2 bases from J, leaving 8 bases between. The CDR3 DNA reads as TGTGCCACCAGCAGAGATGTTCTCCCTGGGGCCAACGTCCTGACTTTC. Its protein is CATSRDVLPGANVLTF.

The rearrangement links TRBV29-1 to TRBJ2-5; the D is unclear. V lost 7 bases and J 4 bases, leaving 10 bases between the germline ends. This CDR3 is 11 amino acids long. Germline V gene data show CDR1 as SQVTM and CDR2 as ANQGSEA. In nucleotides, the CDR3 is TGCAGCGGTGGCCAGACAGAGACCCAGTACTTC. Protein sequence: CSGGQTETQYF.

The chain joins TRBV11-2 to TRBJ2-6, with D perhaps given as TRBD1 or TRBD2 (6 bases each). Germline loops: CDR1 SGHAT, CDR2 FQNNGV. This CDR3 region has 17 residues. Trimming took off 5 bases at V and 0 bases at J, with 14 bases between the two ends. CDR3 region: CASSPRRGDSGANVLTF. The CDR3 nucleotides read TGTGCCAGCAGCCCACGGAGGGGGGACTCTGGGGCCAACGTCCTGACTTTC.

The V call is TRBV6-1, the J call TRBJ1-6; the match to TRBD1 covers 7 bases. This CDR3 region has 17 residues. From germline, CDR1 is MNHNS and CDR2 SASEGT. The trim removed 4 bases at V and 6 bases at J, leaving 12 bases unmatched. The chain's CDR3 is CASSASHRGWGNSPLHF. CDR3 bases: TGTGCCAGCAGTGCCTCGCACAGGGGCTGGGGTAATTCACCCCTCCACTTT.

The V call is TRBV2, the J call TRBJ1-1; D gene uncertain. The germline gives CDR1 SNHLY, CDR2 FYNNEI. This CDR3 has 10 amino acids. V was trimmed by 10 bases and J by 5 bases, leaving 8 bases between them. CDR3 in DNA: TGTGCCACACGGTTGACTGAAGCTTTCTTT. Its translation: CATRLTEAFF.

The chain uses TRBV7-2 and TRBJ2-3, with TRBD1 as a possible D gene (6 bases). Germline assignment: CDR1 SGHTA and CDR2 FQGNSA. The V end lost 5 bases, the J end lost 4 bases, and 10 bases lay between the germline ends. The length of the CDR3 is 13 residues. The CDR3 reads CASSLGQSDTQYF. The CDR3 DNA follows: TGTGCCAGCAGCCTCGGACAGTCAGATACGCAGTATTTT. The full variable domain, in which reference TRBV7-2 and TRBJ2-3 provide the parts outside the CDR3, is GAGVSQSPSNKVTEKGKDVELRCDPISGHTALYWYRQSLGQGLEFLIYFQGNSAPDKSGLPSDRFSAERTGGSVSTLTIQRTQQEDSAVYLCASSLGQSDTQYFGPGTRLTVL.

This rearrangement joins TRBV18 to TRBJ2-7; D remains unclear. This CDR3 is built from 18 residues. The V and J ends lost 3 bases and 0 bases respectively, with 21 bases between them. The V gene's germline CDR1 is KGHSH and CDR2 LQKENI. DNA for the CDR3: TGTGCCAGCTCACCCCCCTGGTCTGTTGGAGCGAACTCCTACGAGCAGTACTTC. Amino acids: CASSPPWSVGANSYEQYF.

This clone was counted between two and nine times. The CDR3 region is CAIRGAANTEAFF. Here the CDR3 DNA reads TGTGCCATCAGGGGGGCAGCGAACACTGAAGCTTTCTTT. The chain combines TRBV10-3 with TRBJ1-1; TRBD1 is a possible D gene (6 bases). This CDR3 is built from 13 residues. V was trimmed by 6 bases and J by 1 base, leaving 9 bases between them. Germline V gene data show CDR1 as ENHRY and CDR2 as SYGVKD.

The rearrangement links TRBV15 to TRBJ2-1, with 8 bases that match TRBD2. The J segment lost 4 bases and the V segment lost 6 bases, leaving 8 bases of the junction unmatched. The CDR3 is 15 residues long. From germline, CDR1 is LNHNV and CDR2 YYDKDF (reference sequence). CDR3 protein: CATSLLAGRYNEQFF. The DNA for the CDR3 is TGTGCCACCAGTCTCTTAGCGGGACGGTACAATGAGCAGTTCTTC.

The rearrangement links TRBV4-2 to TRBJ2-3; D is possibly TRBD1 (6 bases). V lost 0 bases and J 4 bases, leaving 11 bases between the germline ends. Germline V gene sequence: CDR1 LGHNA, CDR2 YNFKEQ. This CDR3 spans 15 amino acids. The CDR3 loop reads CASSQDTGQPDTQYF. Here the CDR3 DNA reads TGTGCCAGCAGCCAAGATACCGGACAGCCAGATACGCAGTATTTT.

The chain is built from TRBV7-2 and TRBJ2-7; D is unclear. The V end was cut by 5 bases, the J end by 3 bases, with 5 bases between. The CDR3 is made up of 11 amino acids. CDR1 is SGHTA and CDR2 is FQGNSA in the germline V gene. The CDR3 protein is CASSNGYEQYF. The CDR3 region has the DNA TGTGCCAGCAGCAACGGCTACGAGCAGTACTTC.

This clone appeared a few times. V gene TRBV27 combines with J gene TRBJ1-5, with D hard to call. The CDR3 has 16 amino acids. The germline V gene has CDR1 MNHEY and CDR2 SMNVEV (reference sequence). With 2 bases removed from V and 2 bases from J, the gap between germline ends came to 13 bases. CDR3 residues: CASSLRGQIGNQPQHF. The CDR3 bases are TGTGCCAGCAGTTTAAGAGGGCAGATCGGCAATCAGCCCCAGCATTTT.

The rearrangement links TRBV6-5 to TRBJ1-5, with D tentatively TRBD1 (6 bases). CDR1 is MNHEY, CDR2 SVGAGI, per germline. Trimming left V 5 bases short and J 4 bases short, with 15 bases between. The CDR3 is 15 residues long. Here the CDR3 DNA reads TGTGCCAGCAGTCCACAGGGTTTGGGGAATCAGCCCCAGCATTTT. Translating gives CASSPQGLGNQPQHF.

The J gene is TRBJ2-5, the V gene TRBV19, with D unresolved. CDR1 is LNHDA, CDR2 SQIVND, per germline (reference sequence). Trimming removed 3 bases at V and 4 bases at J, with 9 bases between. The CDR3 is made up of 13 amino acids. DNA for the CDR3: TGTGCCAGTAGTATGGCCCCGGGAGAGACCCAGTACTTC. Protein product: CASSMAPGETQYF.

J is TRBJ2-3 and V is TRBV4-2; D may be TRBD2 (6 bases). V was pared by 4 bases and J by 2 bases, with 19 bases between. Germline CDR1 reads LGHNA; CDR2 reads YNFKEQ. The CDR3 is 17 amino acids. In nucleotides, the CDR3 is TGTGCCAGCAGCCTTCGTGCTGGTAGCGGCGACACAGATACGCAGTATTTT. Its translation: CASSLRAGSGDTDTQYF.

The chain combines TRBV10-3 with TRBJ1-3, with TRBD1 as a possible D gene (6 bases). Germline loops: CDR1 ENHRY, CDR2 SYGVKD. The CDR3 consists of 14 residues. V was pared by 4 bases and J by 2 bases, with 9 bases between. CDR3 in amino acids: CAISGTVAGNTIYF. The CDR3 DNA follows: TGTGCCATCAGTGGGACAGTTGCTGGAAACACCATATATTTT.

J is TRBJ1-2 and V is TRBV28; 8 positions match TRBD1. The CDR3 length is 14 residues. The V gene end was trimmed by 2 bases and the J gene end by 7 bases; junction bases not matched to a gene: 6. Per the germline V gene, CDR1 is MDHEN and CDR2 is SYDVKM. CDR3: CASSLPGQASGYTF. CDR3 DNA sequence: TGTGCCAGCAGTTTACCGGGACAGGCAAGTGGCTACACCTTC.

Written as DNA, the CDR3 is TGTGCCAGCACCCCCCGAGGGACCAGAGGGGATACGCAGTATTTT. Protein: CASTPRGTRGDTQYF. The chain combines TRBV11-2 with TRBJ2-3, with D tentatively TRBD1 or TRBD2 (5 bases each). Trimming cost V 7 bases and J 6 bases, with 20 bases left between them. The CDR3 length is 15 residues. Per the germline V gene, CDR1 is SGHAT and CDR2 is FQNNGV.